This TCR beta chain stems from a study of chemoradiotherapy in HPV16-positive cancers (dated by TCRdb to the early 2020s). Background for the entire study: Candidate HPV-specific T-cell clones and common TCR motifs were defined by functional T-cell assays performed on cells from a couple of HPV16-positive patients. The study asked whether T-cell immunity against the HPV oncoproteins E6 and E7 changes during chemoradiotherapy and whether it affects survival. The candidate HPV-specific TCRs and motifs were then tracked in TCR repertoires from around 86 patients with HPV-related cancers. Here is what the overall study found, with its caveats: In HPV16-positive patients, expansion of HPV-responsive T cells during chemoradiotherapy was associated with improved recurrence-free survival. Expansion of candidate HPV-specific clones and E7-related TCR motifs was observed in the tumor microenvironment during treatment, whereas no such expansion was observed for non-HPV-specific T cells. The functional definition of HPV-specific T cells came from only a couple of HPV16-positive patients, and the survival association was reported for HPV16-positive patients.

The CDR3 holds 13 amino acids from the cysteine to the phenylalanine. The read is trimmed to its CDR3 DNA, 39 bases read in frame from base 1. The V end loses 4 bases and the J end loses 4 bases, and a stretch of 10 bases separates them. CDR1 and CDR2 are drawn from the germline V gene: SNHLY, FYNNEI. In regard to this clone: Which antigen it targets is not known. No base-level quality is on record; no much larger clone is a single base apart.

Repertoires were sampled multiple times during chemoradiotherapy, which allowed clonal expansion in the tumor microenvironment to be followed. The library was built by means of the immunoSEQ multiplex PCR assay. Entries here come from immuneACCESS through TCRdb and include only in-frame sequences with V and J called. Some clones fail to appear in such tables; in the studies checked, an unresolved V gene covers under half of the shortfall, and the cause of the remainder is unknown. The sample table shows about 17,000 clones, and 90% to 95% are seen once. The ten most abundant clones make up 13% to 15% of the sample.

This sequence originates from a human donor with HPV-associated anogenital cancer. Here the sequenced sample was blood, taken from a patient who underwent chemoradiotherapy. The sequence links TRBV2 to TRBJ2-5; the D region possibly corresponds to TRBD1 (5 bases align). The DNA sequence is TGTGCCAGCAGTGGGCATAGGGGAGAGACCCAGTACTTC. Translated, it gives CASSGHRGETQYF.